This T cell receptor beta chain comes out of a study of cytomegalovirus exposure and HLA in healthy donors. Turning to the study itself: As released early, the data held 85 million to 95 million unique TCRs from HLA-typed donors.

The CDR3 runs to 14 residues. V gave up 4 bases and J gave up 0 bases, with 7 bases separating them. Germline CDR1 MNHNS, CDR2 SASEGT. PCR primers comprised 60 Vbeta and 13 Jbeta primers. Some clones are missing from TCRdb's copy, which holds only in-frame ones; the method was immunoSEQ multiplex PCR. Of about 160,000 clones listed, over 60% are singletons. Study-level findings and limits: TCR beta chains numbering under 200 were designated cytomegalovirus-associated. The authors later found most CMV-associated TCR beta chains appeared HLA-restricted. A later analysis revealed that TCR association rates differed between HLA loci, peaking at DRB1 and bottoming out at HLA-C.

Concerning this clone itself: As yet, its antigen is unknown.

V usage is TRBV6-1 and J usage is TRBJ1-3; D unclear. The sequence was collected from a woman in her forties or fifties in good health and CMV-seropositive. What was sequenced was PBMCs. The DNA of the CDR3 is TGTGCCAGCAGTGTTCACAACTCTGGAAACACCATATATTTT. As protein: CASSVHNSGNTIYF.